This TCR beta chain was obtained from a study of T cell clones after liver transplantation. Study as a whole: In this trial, immunosuppression withdrawal was attempted within 2 years of liver transplant.

Points from the study as a whole: In a couple of subjects, few donor cells limited the measurable donor-reactive repertoire.

Libraries were prepared by immunoSEQ multiplex PCR; TCRdb keeps only in-frame clonotypes and omits some of them. This sample has 75,000 to 95,000 clones; around 80% occur once, and the top ten carry 2% to 2.5%. A remark on this clone: Antigen specificity is unknown.

The V end lost 4 bases, the J end lost 3 bases, and 4 bases lay between the germline ends. CDR1 and CDR2 from the germline V gene are SGHRS and YFSETQ. CDR3 length equals 12 residues. Source: CD4+ T cells from blood, taken around 50 months after liver transplant. The sequence was collected from a human patient who received a liver transplant. Some T cells may arise from the graft donor. V is TRBV5-1 and J is TRBJ2-2; the D is unclear. CDR3 sequence reads: CASSLDTGELFF. The CDR3 region has the DNA TGCGCCAGCAGCCTTGACACCGGGGAGCTGTTTTTT.